These 26 T cell receptor beta chains originate from one sample sequenced in a study of T cell responses to AZD1222 COVID-19 vaccine. TCRdb's table, derived via immunoSEQ multiplex PCR, lists solely in-frame clones and lacks some. Altogether 65,000 to 95,000 clones are present, around 80% being singletons, with the ten largest covering 22%. This sample comprised peripheral blood, obtained on day 0 of AZD1222 vaccination. These receptors were obtained from an adult in good health.

The J gene is TRBJ2-6, the V gene TRBV6-5; no firm D call. The CDR3 runs to 16 residues. The germline V gene has CDR1 MNHEY and CDR2 SVGAGI. V was cut by 2 bases and J by 10 bases, with 18 bases left in between. CDR3 coding DNA: TGTGCCAGCAGTTACCGCAATACCGCAGGAGTGAACGTCCTGACTTTC. It is translated as CASSYRNTAGVNVLTF.

The genes are TRBV6-6 and TRBJ1-5, with D unresolved. CDR3 size: 16 residues. Between the trimmed V and J ends, which lost 0 bases and 3 bases, there was a span of 12 bases. The germline V gene has CDR1 MNHNY and CDR2 SVGAGI (reference sequence). In nucleotides, the CDR3 is TGTGCCAGCAGTTACTCGGATGGTATTCACAATCAGCCCCAGCATTTT. It is translated as CASSYSDGIHNQPQHF.

Details on this clone: Relative to the germline gene, one junction end is altered; a read error may explain this. The J gene is TRBJ2-1, the V gene TRBV7-9; 9 bases agree with TRBD2. CDR1 is SEHNR and CDR2 is FQNEAQ in the germline V gene (reference sequence). The CDR3 length is 14 residues. Here the CDR3 DNA reads TGTGCCTGCTGGGGGGCGGGAGGGGGCAATGAGCTGTTCTTC. Amino acids: CACWGAGGGNELFF. Full variable domain (rest looked up from reference TRBV7-9 and TRBJ2-1): DTGVSQNPRHKITKRGQNVTFRCDPISEHNRLYWYRQTLGQGPEFLTYFQNEAQLEKSRLLSDRFSAERPKGSFSTLEIQRTEQGDSAMYLCACWGAGGGNELFFGPGTRLTVL.

This rearrangement joins TRBV6-5 to TRBJ2-5; D unclear. The germline V gene encodes CDR1 MNHEY and CDR2 SVGAGI. Between the trimmed V and J ends, which lost 6 bases and 4 bases, there was a span of 3 bases. The CDR3 sequence is 10 residues long. CDR3 nucleotides: TGTGCCAGCAGGGCAGAGACCCAGTACTTC. This codes for CASRAETQYF.

This chain uses TRBV6-5 with TRBJ1-1; 8 nucleotides match TRBD1. Germline lookup yields CDR1 MNHEY and CDR2 SVGAGI. The CDR3 is 15 residues long. With V trimmed by 6 bases and J by 1 base, 7 bases remained unmatched. As DNA, the CDR3 is TGTGCCAGCAGGACCCAGGGGGCTCGGAACACTGAAGCTTTCTTT. This translates into CASRTQGARNTEAFF.

This clone was recorded a few times. The V call is TRBV30, the J call TRBJ1-2, with D possibly matching TRBD1 (5 bases). V was pared by 3 bases and J by 5 bases, with 13 bases between. Per germline, CDR1 GTSNPN and CDR2 SVGIG (reference sequence). This CDR3 has 13 amino acids. The CDR3 sequence is CAWSPSTGYGYTF. CDR3 coding DNA: TGTGCCTGGAGCCCATCCACAGGTTATGGCTACACCTTC.

This chain uses TRBV7-2 with TRBJ2-4; 9 bases are shared with TRBD2. This CDR3 spans 17 amino acids. CDR1 SGHTA and CDR2 FQGNSA come from the germline V gene. Trimming at V came to 5 bases and at J to 0 bases, leaving 8 bases not matched to a gene. CDR3 sequence: CASSPPRLAVAKNIQYF. The DNA of the CDR3 is TGTGCCAGCAGCCCCCCGAGACTAGCGGTAGCCAAAAACATTCAGTACTTC.

The chain employs TRBV4-1 and TRBJ1-1, with D tentatively TRBD1 (5 bases). CDR3 length: 16 amino acids. Trimming stripped 1 base from V and 4 bases from J, with 16 bases between. The germline V gene has CDR1 MGHRA and CDR2 YSYEKL. The DNA for the CDR3 is TGCGCCAGCAGCCAAGCTGGGGACGGGTTGGGCACTGAAGCTTTCTTT. Protein sequence: CASSQAGDGLGTEAFF.

The V gene is TRBV12-3 or TRBV12-4, the J gene TRBJ2-5; TRBD1 agrees at 7 bases. The CDR3 sequence is 13 residues long. V lost 6 bases to trimming and J lost 3 bases; unmatched junction nucleotides: 4. Here the CDR3 reads CASSPGQKETQYF. CDR3 nucleotide sequence: TGTGCCAGCAGCCCGGGACAGAAAGAGACCCAGTACTTC.

The J gene is TRBJ1-2, the V gene TRBV2, with a weak D call TRBD1 (6 bases). The CDR3 is made up of 13 amino acids. Trimming cost V 6 bases and J 6 bases, with 14 bases left between them. In germline, CDR1 is SNHLY, CDR2 FYNNEI. CDR3 region: CASRNTGLDGYTF. CDR3 coding DNA: TGTGCCAGCAGGAACACAGGGCTCGATGGCTACACCTTC. Using reference TRBV2 and TRBJ1-2 for the parts outside the CDR3, the full variable domain is EPEVTQTPSHQVTQMGQEVILRCVPISNHLYFYWYRQILGQKVEFLVSFYNNEISEKSEIFDDQFSVERPDGSNFTLKIRSTKLEDSAMYFCASRNTGLDGYTFGSGTRLTVV.

The V gene is TRBV19, the J gene TRBJ1-2; possibly TRBD1 for D (5 bases). Trimming cost V 5 bases and J 2 bases, with 15 bases left between them. CDR3 size: 15 residues. CDR1 and CDR2 from the germline V gene are LNHDA and SQIVND (reference sequence). The CDR3 DNA sequence: TGTGCCAGTAGTCTTACCCGACAGAAGAACTATGGCTACACCTTC. Protein product: CASSLTRQKNYGYTF.

In nucleotides, the CDR3 is TGTGCCAGCAGCCAAGATGTCCGGTCTCCTGGGGCCAACGTCCTGACTTTC. It translates to CASSQDVRSPGANVLTF. The genes are TRBV3-1 (or the pseudogene TRBV3-2) and TRBJ2-6; no definite D call. This CDR3 is 17 amino acids long. In germline, CDR1 is LGHDT, CDR2 YNNKEL (reference sequence). V gave up 0 bases and J gave up 2 bases, with 11 bases separating them.

This clone showed up just a few times. The chain combines TRBV29-1 with TRBJ2-6; D may be TRBD1 (6 bases). Trimming shortened V by 4 bases and J by 1 base, and 8 bases separated the two germline ends. Germline values: CDR1 SQVTM, CDR2 ANQGSEA. The CDR3 length is 14 residues. The CDR3: CSVAQGSGANVLTF. CDR3 nucleotide sequence: TGCAGCGTTGCCCAGGGGTCTGGGGCCAACGTCCTGACTTTC.

The chain combines TRBV10-2 with TRBJ2-5; the match to TRBD1 covers 8 bases. Germline V gene data show CDR1 as WSHSY and CDR2 as SAAADI. The CDR3 extends over 15 amino acids. V lost 4 bases to trimming and J lost 5 bases; unmatched junction nucleotides: 9. CDR3 sequence (DNA): TGCGCCAGCAGTGGAAGACAGGGGAGTCTCGAGACCCAGTACTTC. Its protein product is CASSGRQGSLETQYF.

V is TRBV3-1 (or the pseudogene TRBV3-2) and J is TRBJ2-2, with 7 bases fitting TRBD2. The CDR3 has 16 residues. CDR1 is LGHDT and CDR2 is YNNKEL in the germline V gene (reference sequence). V shed 1 base, J shed 4 bases, and the junction held 6 bases outside the gene matches. CDR3 nucleotides: TGTGCCAGCAGCCAAGGGGGACTAATTAGCACCGGGGAGCTGTTTTTT. This sequence encodes CASSQGGLISTGELFF.

This clone has more than one count but fewer than ten. CDR3 bases: TGTGCCAGCAGTCCTAGGGCCGGGACAGGGTTTTTCCAGCCACCCCTCCACTTT. Protein sequence: CASSPRAGTGFFQPPLHF. The V call is TRBV6-6, the J call TRBJ1-6; 9 bases align to TRBD1. The V and J ends lost 5 bases and 11 bases, in that order; junction bases with no gene match: 19. The CDR3 runs to 18 residues. In germline, CDR1 is MNHNY, CDR2 SVGAGI (reference sequence).

In the case of this clone: The junction differs from germline at one of its ends, possibly a read error. The gene calls are TRBV6-5 and TRBJ1-2; no definite D call. The CDR3 length is 15 residues. Germline V gene data show CDR1 as MNHEY and CDR2 as SVGAGI. In nucleotides, the CDR3 is TGTGCCAGCAGCTACTCACGAGCGACTAACTATGGCTACACCTTC. Amino acid sequence: CASSYSRATNYGYTF.

The chain has TRBV4-1 and TRBJ1-2; D may be TRBD1 (5 bases). Germline CDR1 reads MGHRA; CDR2 reads YSYEKL. V lost 1 base and J 5 bases, leaving 23 bases between the germline ends. The CDR3 loop spans 18 amino acids. The CDR3, as DNA: TGCGCCAGCAGCCAAGGAATACGAATGCAGCCCAGGGCTTATGGCTACACCTTC. Its protein is CASSQGIRMQPRAYGYTF.

This chain links TRBV18 with TRBJ1-4; D uncertain. V lost 3 bases to trimming and J lost 8 bases, with 10 bases between them. The germline V gene encodes CDR1 KGHSH and CDR2 LQKENI. The CDR3 extends over 13 amino acids. CDR3 amino acids: CASSPAGGEKLFF. CDR3 bases: TGTGCCAGCTCACCCGCAGGAGGGGAAAAACTGTTTTTT. Variable domain in full (rest from reference TRBV18 and TRBJ1-4): NAGVMQNPRHLVRRRGQEARLRCSPMKGHSHVYWYRQLPEEGLKFMVYLQKENIIDESGMPKERFSAEFPKEGPSILRIQQVVRGDSAAYFCASSPAGGEKLFFGSGTQLSVL.

This clone is deemed medium-sized. The rearrangement uses TRBV5-8 and TRBJ1-3; D possibly corresponds to TRBD1 (6 bases). The CDR3 is made up of 15 amino acids. Germline assignment: CDR1 SGHTS and CDR2 YDEGEE. The V and J ends lost 3 bases and 0 bases respectively, with 10 bases between them. DNA of the CDR3: TGTGCCAGCAGCTCGGACAGTTCCTCTGGAAACACCATATATTTT. It is translated as CASSSDSSSGNTIYF.

The genes are TRBV14 and TRBJ2-2; D gene uncertain. The CDR3 spans 15 residues. From germline, CDR1 is SGHDN and CDR2 FVKESK. V lost 0 bases to trimming and J lost 7 bases, with 12 bases between them. In DNA, the CDR3 is TGTGCCAGCAGCCAAGATCCCCAGAATGGCGGGGAGCTGTTTTTT. It encodes CASSQDPQNGGELFF.

The chain is built from TRBV24-1 and TRBJ2-5; 10 nucleotides line up with TRBD2. V lost 6 bases and J lost 5; bases outside the gene matches: 5. CDR1 is KGHDR, CDR2 SFDVKD, per germline. This CDR3 spans 14 amino acids. CDR3 in DNA: TGTGCCACCAGTACGGCTAGCGGGAGTGAGACCCAGTACTTC. It translates to CATSTASGSETQYF.

There are a few counts of this clone. This chain links TRBV30 with TRBJ1-5, with 7 bases that match TRBD1. The CDR3 covers 13 residues. Germline trimming cut 3 bases from V and 7 bases from J; bases unmatched to any gene: 6. Germline V gene data show CDR1 as GTSNPN and CDR2 as SVGIG (reference sequence). The DNA of the CDR3 is TGTGCCTGGAGGAAAGGGGGCGGCCAGCCCCAGCATTTT. Amino acid sequence: CAWRKGGGQPQHF.

The chain has TRBV7-9 and TRBJ1-3, with D possibly TRBD1 on 5 matching bases. V gave up 5 bases and J gave up 3 bases, with 14 bases separating them. This CDR3 comprises 15 residues. Germline CDR1 reads SEHNR; CDR2 reads FQNEAQ (reference sequence). The CDR3 loop reads CASSPRGSGGNTIYF. CDR3 sequence (DNA): TGTGCCAGCAGCCCCCGGGGCAGCGGTGGAAACACCATATATTTT.

This clone showed up just once. This chain joins TRBV7-9 and TRBJ1-4; maybe TRBD1 (6 bases). Germline V gene sequence: CDR1 SEHNR, CDR2 FQNEAQ (reference sequence). The length of the CDR3 is 17 residues. Trimming removed 5 bases from V and 0 bases from J, with 16 bases in between. The CDR3: CASSTRGRVATNEKLFF. DNA for the CDR3: TGTGCCAGCAGCACGCGGGGGCGGGTTGCAACTAATGAAAAACTGTTTTTT.

The chain carries TRBV11-2 and TRBJ1-1; the match to TRBD1 covers 7 bases. V was pared by 4 bases and J by 1 base, with 9 bases of the junction left unmatched. Germline V CDR1 and CDR2: SGHAT, FQNNGV. The CDR3 length is 16 residues. In nucleotides, the CDR3 is TGTGCCAGCAGCTCACTCCGGCGACAGGGGAACACTGAAGCTTTCTTT. Translating gives CASSSLRRQGNTEAFF.